The clone carrying this T cell receptor (beta chain) appeared many times. Its antigen is still unknown. This record comes from a study of T-cell memory formation after mild COVID-19. Broader study findings: The appearance of some responding clones in pre-infection memory suggested that cross-reactive memory joined.

Trimming took 2 bases from V and 4 from J, leaving 4 bases between them. The CDR3 is made up of 12 amino acids. TCRdb re-analysed the 5' RACE reads in MiXCR, keeping a single row per CDR3 protein. This sample has about 210,000 distinct CDR3 sequences, with around 25% found just once. This clonotype was obtained from an adult woman who had mild COVID-19 (a few samples of this study predate the infection). Cell type and time point are not known. The sample was PBMCs or a T cell subset sorted from them (not recorded which). The chain is built from TRBV12-3 or TRBV12-4 and TRBJ2-3; no reliable D call. CDR3 coding DNA: TGTGCCAGCAGTTTACGAGCAGATACGCAGTATTTT. Amino acids: CASSLRADTQYF.